These 3 T cell receptor beta chains were all obtained from the same sample, sequenced in a study of shared clonotypes between healthy human individuals (dated by TCRdb to about 2020). The method was the immunoSEQ multiplex PCR assay. TCRdb took over this immuneACCESS table, retaining in-frame rearrangements with V and J assigned. Such tables are incomplete; in checked studies, under half of the missing clones stem from an unresolved V gene, and the remainder is unexplained. This sample is represented by about 2.4 million clones; roughly 93% of them were singletons. The ten largest clonotypes hold more than 0.35% of the sample. The sample consisted of naive CD4+ T cells from PBMCs. In the paper's terms, the cell subset or site label means: CD45RA+ positively selected. Receptor source: a man between 18 and 29 years old in good health. Some clones in this sample may be carry-over from other donors' samples.

This chain links TRBV11-3 with TRBJ2-3; D gene unclear. CDR3 length: 13 amino acids. V lost 0 bases and J 10 bases, leaving 11 bases between the germline ends. CDR1 and CDR2 from the germline V gene are SGHNT and YENEEA. The CDR3 nucleotides read TGTGCCAGCAGCTTAGATCTGGACGATGCGCAGTATTTT. Its translation: CASSLDLDDAQYF.

The chain is built from TRBV13 and TRBJ1-1; 8 bases fit TRBD1. Germline V gives CDR1 PRHDT, CDR2 FYEKMQ (reference sequence). There are 14 residues in the CDR3. Germline trimming cut 5 bases from V and 11 bases from J; bases unmatched to any gene: 13. The CDR3 loop is CASSRDRSSQVAFF. Here the CDR3 DNA reads TGTGCCAGCAGCAGGGACAGGTCTTCCCAAGTGGCTTTCTTT.

The chain links TRBV7-2 to TRBJ2-2, with TRBD1 identical over 12 bases. Trimming at V came to 5 bases and at J to 5 bases, leaving 9 bases not matched to a gene. This CDR3 is 17 amino acids long. Germline CDR1 and CDR2: SGHTA and FQGNSA. The CDR3 nucleotides are TGTGCCAGCAGCAGACACTCGGGACAGGGGGCTACCGGGGAGCTGTTTTTT. Translating it yields CASSRHSGQGATGELFF.